This T cell receptor (beta chain) was found in a study of somatic mutations in cytotoxic T cells in rheumatoid arthritis. For the study at large: At nearly 100% purity, some V beta antibody-stained T-cell populations were flow-sorted, and these included V beta1+ cells that were sequenced for TCRB. Study-level points and caveats: Healthy controls did not share the age-linked increase in CD8+ clonality seen in rheumatoid arthritis patients.

Points on this clone: Antigen specificity is unknown.

Clones were sequenced by immunoSEQ multiplex PCR, and TCRdb holds only the in-frame ones, with some missing. The data hold some 20,000 clones, with about 83% observed a single time. The CDR3 covers 14 residues. Germline trimming cut 4 bases from V and 4 bases from J; bases unmatched to any gene: 3. Germline CDR1 and CDR2: MRHNA and SNTAGT. The sample comprised CD8+ T cells sorted from blood. J is TRBJ2-3 and V is TRBV6-4; 9 nucleotides match TRBD1. The clonotype originates from an adult with rheumatoid arthritis. CDR3 sequence reads: CASSARQGADTQYF. The CDR3 DNA is TGTGCCAGCAGTGCCCGACAGGGGGCAGATACGCAGTATTTT.